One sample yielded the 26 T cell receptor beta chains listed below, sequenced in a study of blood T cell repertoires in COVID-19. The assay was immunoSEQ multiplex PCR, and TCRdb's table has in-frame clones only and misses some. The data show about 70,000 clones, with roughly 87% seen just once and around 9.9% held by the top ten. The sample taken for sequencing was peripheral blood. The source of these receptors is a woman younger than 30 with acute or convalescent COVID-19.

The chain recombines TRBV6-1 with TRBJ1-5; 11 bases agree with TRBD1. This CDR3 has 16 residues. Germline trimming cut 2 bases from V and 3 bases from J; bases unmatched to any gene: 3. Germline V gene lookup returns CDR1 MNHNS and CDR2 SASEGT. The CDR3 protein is CASSEWDRGVNQPQHF. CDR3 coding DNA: TGTGCCAGCAGTGAATGGGACAGGGGGGTCAATCAGCCCCAGCATTTT.

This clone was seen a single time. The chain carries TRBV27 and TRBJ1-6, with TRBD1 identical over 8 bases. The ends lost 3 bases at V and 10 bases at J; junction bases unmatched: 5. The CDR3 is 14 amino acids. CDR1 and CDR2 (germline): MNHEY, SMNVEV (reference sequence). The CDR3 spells CASSFQGAESPLHF. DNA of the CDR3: TGTGCCAGCAGTTTCCAGGGGGCGGAATCACCCCTCCACTTT.

CDR3 DNA: TGCGCCAGCACTTTAGGAGAGTGGGCAGATACGCAGTATTTT. Residues: CASTLGEWADTQYF. The rearrangement joins TRBV10-1 to TRBJ2-3; D call uncertain. This CDR3 has 14 amino acids. The germline V gene encodes CDR1 WNHNN and CDR2 SYGVQD (reference sequence). The ends were cut back, 7 bases at V and 4 bases at J, with 15 bases in the middle.

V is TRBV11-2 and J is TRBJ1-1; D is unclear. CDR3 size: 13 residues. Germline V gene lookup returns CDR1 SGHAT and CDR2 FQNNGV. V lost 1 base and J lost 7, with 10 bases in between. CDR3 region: CASSLVGADEAFF. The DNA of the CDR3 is TGTGCCAGCAGCTTAGTAGGAGCAGATGAAGCTTTCTTT.

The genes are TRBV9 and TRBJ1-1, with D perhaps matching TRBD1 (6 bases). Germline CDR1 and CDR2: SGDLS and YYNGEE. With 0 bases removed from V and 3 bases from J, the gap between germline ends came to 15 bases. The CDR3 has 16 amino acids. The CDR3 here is CASSVGSGWGHTEAFF. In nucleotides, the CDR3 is TGTGCCAGCAGCGTAGGTTCAGGGTGGGGGCACACTGAAGCTTTCTTT.

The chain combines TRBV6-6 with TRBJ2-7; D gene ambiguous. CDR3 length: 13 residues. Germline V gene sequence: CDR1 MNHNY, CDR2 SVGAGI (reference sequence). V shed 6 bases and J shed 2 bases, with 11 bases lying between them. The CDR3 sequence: CASRDTATYEQYF. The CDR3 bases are TGTGCCAGCAGGGATACAGCAACCTACGAGCAGTACTTC.

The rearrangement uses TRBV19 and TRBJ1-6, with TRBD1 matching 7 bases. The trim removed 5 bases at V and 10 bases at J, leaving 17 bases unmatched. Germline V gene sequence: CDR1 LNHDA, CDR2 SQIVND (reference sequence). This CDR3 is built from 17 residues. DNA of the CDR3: TGTGCCAGTAGTTCCACGGCCACAGACAGGGTCGGATCACCCCTCCACTTT. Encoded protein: CASSSTATDRVGSPLHF.

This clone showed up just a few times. CDR3 nucleotide sequence: TGTGCCAGCAGCTGGGGACAGCATAAGAACACTGAAGCTTTCTTT. It yields the protein CASSWGQHKNTEAFF. The chain combines TRBV11-2 with TRBJ1-1, with 7 bases identical to TRBD1. This CDR3 spans 15 amino acids. CDR1 is SGHAT, CDR2 FQNNGV, per germline. V dropped 4 bases and J dropped 1; count of bases not matched to a gene: 6.

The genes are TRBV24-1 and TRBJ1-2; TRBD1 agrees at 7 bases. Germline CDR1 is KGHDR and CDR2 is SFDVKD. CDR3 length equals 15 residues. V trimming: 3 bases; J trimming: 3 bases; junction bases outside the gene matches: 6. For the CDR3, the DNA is TGTGCCACCAGTGATCTGACAGGGTTTCACTATGGCTACACCTTC. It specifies CATSDLTGFHYGYTF.

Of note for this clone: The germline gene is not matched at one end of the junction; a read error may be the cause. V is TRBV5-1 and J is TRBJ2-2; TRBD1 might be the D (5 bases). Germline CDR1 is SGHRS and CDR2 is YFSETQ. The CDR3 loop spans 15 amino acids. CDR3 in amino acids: CASGFGQLNTGELFF. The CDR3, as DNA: TGCGCCAGCGGCTTTGGACAATTGAACACCGGGGAGCTGTTTTTT. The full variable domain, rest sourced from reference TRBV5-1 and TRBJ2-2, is KAGVTQTPRYLIKTRGQQVTLSCSPISGHRSVSWYQQTPGQGLQFLFEYFSETQRNKGNFPGRFSGRQFSNSRSEMNVSTLELGDSALYLCASGFGQLNTGELFFGEGSRLTVL.

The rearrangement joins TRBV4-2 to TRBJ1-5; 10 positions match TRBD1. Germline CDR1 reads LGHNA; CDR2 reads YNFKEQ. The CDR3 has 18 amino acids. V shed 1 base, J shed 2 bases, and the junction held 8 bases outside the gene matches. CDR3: CASSQARDRGGGNQPQHF. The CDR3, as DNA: TGTGCCAGCAGCCAAGCCCGGGACAGGGGAGGAGGCAATCAGCCCCAGCATTTT.

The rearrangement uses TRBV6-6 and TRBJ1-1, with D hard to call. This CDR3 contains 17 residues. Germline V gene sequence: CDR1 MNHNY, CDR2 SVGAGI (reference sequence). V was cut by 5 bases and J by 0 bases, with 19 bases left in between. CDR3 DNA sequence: TGTGCCAGCAGTCTACTGAGTAGAGTCTCGTTGAACACTGAAGCTTTCTTT. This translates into CASSLLSRVSLNTEAFF.

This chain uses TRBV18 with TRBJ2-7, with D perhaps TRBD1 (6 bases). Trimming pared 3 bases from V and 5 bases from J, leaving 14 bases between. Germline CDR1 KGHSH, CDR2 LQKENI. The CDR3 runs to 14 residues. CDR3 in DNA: TGTGCCAGCTCACCCGGACCAGGGGTACACGAGCAGTACTTC. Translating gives CASSPGPGVHEQYF.

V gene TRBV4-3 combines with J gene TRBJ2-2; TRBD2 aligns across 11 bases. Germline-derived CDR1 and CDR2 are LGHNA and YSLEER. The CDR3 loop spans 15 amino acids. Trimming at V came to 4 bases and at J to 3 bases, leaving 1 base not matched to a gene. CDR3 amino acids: CASSPGLADTGELFF. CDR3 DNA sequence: TGCGCCAGCAGCCCGGGACTAGCGGACACCGGGGAGCTGTTTTTT.

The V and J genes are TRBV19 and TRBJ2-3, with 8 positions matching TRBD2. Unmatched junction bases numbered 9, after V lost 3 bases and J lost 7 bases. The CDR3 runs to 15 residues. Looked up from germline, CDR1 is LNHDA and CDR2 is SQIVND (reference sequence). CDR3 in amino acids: CASSISGTLTYTQYF. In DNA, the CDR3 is TGTGCCAGTAGTATTAGCGGGACTCTCACCTATACGCAGTATTTT. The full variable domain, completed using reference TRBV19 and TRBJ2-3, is DGGITQSPKYLFRKEGQNVTLSCEQNLNHDAMYWYRQDPGQGLRLIYYSQIVNDFQKGDIAEGYSVSREKKESFPLTVTSAQKNPTAFYLCASSISGTLTYTQYFGPGTRLTVL.

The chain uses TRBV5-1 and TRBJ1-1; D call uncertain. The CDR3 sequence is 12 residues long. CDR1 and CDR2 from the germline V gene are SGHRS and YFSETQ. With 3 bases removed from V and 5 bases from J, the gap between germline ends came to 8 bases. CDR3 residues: CASSSTGTEAFF. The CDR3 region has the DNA TGCGCCAGCAGCTCGACGGGTACTGAAGCTTTCTTT.

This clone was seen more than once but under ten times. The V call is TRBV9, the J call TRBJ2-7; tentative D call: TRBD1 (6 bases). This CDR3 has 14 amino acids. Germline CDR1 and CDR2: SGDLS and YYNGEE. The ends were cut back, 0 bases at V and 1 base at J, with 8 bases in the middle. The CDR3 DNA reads TGTGCCAGCAGCGTAGGACAGGAATCCTACGAGCAGTACTTC. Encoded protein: CASSVGQESYEQYF. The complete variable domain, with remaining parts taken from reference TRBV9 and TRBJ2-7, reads DSGVTQTPKHLITATGQRVTLRCSPRSGDLSVYWYQQSLDQGLQFLIQYYNGEERAKGNILERFSAQQFPDLHSELNLSSLELGDSALYFCASSVGQESYEQYFGPGTRLTVT.

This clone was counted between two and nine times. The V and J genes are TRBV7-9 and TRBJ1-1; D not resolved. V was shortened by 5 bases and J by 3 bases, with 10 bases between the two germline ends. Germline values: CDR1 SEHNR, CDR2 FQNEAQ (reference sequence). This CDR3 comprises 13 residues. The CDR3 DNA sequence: TGTGCCAGCAGCCCCCCCGGGTACACTGAAGCTTTCTTT. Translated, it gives CASSPPGYTEAFF. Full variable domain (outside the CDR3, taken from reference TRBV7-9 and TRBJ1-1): DTGVSQNPRHKITKRGQNVTFRCDPISEHNRLYWYRQTLGQGPEFLTYFQNEAQLEKSRLLSDRFSAERPKGSFSTLEIQRTEQGDSAMYLCASSPPGYTEAFFGQGTRLTVV.

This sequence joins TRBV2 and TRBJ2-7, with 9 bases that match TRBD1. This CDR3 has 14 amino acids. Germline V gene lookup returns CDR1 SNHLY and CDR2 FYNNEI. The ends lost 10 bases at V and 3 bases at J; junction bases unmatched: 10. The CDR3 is CATTSGTGLYEQYF. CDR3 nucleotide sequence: TGTGCCACCACTTCCGGGACAGGGCTCTACGAGCAGTACTTC.

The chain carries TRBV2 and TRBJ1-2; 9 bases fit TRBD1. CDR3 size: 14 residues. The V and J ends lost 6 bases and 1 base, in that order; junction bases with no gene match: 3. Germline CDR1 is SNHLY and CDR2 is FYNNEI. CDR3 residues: CASRETGGNYGYTF. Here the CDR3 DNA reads TGTGCCAGCAGAGAGACAGGGGGTAACTATGGCTACACCTTC.

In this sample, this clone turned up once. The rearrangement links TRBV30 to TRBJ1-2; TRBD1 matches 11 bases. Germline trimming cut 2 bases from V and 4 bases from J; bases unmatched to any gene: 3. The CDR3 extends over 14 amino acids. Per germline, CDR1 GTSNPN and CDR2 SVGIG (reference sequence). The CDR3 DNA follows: TGTGCCTGGAGTTCGGGACAGGGGGTCTATGGCTACACCTTC. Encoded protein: CAWSSGQGVYGYTF. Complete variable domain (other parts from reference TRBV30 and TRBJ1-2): SQTIHQWPATLVQPVGSPLSLECTVEGTSNPNLYWYRQAAGRGLQLLFYSVGIGQISSEVPQNLSASRPQDRQFILSSKKLLLSDSGFYLCAWSSGQGVYGYTFGSGTRLTVV.

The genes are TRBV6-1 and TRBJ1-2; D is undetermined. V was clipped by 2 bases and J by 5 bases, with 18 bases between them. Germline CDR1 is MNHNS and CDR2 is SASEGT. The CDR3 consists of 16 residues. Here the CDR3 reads CASSEYGVDSWYGYTF. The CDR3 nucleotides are TGTGCCAGCAGTGAATATGGTGTGGACTCGTGGTATGGCTACACCTTC.

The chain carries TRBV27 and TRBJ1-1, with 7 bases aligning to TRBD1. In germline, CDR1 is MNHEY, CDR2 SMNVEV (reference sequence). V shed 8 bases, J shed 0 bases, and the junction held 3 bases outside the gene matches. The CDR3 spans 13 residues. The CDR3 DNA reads TGTGCCAGCTCGGGACAGATGAACACTGAAGCTTTCTTT. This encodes CASSGQMNTEAFF.

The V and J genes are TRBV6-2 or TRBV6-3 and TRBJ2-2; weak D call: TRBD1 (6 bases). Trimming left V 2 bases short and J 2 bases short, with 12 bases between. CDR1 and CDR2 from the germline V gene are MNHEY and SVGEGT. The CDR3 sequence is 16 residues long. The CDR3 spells CASSYGQGSNTGELFF. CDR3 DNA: TGTGCCAGCAGTTACGGCCAGGGGTCTAACACCGGGGAGCTGTTTTTT.

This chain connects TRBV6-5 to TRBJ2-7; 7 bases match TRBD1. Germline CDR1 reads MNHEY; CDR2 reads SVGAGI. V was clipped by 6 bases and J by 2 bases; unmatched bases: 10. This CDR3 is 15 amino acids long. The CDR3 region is CASRSDRVGTYEQYF. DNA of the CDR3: TGTGCCAGCAGATCCGACAGGGTGGGAACCTACGAGCAGTACTTC.

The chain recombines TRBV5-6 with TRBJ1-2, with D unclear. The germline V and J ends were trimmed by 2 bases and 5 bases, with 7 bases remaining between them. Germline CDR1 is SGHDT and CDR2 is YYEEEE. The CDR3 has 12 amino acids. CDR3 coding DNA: TGTGCCAGCAGCTTAACAGAATATGGCTACACCTTC. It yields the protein CASSLTEYGYTF.